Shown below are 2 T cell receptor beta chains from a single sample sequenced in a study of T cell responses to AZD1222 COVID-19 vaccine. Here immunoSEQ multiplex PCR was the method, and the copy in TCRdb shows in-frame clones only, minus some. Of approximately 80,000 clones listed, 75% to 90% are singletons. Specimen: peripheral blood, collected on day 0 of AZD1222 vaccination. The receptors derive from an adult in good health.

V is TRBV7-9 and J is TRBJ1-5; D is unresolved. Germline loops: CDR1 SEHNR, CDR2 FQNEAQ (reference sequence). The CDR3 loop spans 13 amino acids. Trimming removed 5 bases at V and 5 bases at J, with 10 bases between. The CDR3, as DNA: TGTGCCAGCAGCGACAACCCTGATCAGCCCCAGCATTTT. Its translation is CASSDNPDQPQHF.

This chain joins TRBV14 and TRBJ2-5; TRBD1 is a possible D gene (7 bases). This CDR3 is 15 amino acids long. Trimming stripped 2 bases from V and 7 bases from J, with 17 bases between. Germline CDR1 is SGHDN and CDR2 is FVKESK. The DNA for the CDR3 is TGTGCCAGCAGCCAACAGGGGACAGCGGAGGGGACCCAGTACTTC. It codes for CASSQQGTAEGTQYF.